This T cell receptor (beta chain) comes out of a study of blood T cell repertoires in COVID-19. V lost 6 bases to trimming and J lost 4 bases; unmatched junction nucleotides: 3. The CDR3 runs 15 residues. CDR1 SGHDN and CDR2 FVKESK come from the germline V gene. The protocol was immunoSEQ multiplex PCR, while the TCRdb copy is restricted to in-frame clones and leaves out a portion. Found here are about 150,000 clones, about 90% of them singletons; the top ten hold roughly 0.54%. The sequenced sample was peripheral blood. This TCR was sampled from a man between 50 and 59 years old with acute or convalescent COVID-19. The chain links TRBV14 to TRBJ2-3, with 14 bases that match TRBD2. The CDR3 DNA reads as TGTGCCAGCAGTCGACTAGCGGGAGGGCCAGATACGCAGTATTTT. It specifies CASSRLAGGPDTQYF. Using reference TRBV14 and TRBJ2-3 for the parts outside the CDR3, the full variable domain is EAGVTQFPSHSVIEKGQTVTLRCDPISGHDNLYWYRRVMGKEIKFLLHFVKESKQDESGMPNNRFLAERTGGTYSTLKVQPAELEDSGVYFCASSRLAGGPDTQYFGPGTRLTVL.